This T cell receptor beta chain was captured in a study of tumor and adjacent non-tumor tissue in lung cancer. Across the whole study: Patients were aged roughly 31 to 76, approximately ten men and roughly 5 women, stage I to III. Each sample yielded 3.5 million to 4.5 million productive TCRbeta reads on average. Regarding the study as a whole: Top 100 clones took a larger repertoire share in normal lung. Tumor tissue had significantly higher TCR diversity than normal lung.

This clonotype was observed many times. Its antigen is still unknown. The template was RNA from unsorted bulk tissue. Three rounds of nested PCR, following a modified ARM-PCR protocol, produced the TCRbeta library. TCRdb independently ran MiXCR on the multiplex PCR reads; one entry per CDR3 protein. The repertoire holds about 70,000 distinct CDR3 sequences, with around three quarters as singletons. V was shortened by 3 bases and J by 5 bases, with 27 bases between the two germline ends. This CDR3 comprises 18 residues. Germline-derived CDR1 and CDR2 are SGHRS and YFSETQ. Material: lung tumor tissue. The sequence came from a man aged 60 to 69 with non-small cell lung cancer. The chain is built from TRBV5-1 and TRBJ2-7; D possibly corresponds to TRBD2 (5 bases). This chain's CDR3 is CASSWTRQAAGPDHEQYF. CDR3 DNA sequence: TGCGCCAGCAGCTGGACGAGGCAGGCCGCGGGTCCTGACCACGAGCAGTACTTC.